This TCR beta chain was identified during a study of T-cell reconstitution after alpha-beta-depleted transplantation in children. Study observations and caveats: Elevated TCRbeta diversity at day 60 was traced, in some patients, to surviving recipient T cells and thymic progenitors.

There are 12 residues in the CDR3. Preparation of the TCRbeta library was carried out with unique molecular identifiers. TCRdb re-analysed the PCR reads in MiXCR, keeping a single row per CDR3 protein. The table records about 980,000 distinct CDR3 sequences, roughly 29% of them present only once. As to this clonotype: Antigen specificity is unknown.

J is TRBJ1-6 and V is TRBV21-1. TRBV21-1 is flagged as a pseudogene. The sequencing used PBMCs, mostly from graft donor cells, collected 360 days after TCRalphabeta/CD19-depleted stem cell transplant. The TCR sequence derives from a boy in the first two years of life who had a stem cell transplant for SCID, so the T cells may come from the graft donor. The CDR3 DNA is TGTGCCAGCAGGGGTCGGAATTCACCCCTCCACTTT. It yields the protein CASRGRNSPLHF.